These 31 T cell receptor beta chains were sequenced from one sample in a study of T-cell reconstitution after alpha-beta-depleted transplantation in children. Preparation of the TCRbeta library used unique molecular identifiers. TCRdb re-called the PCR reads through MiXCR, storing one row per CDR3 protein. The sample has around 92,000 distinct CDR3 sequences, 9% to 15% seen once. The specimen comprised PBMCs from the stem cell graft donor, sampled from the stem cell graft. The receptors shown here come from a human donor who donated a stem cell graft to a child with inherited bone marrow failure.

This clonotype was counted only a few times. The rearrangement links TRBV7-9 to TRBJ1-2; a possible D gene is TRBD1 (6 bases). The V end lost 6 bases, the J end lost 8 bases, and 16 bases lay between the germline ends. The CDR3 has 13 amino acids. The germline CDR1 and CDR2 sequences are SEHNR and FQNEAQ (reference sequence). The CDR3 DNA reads TGTGCCAGCAGGGAACAGGGCTGGGGAGGCTACACCTTC. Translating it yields CASREQGWGGYTF.

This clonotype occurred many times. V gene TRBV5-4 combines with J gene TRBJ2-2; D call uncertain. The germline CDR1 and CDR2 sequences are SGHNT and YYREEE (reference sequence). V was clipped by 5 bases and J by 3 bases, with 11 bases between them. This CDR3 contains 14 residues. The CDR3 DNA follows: TGTGCCAGCAGGGGCCCCCTGGACACCGGGGAGCTGTTTTTT. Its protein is CASRGPLDTGELFF.

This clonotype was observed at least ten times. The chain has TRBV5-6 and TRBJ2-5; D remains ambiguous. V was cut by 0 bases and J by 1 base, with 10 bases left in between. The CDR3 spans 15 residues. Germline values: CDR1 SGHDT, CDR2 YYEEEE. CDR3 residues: CASSLVSRTQETQYF. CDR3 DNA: TGTGCCAGCAGCTTGGTCTCCAGAACCCAAGAGACCCAGTACTTC.

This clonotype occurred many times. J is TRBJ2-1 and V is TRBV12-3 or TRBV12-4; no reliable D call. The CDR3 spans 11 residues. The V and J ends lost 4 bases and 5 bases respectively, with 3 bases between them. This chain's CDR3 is CASSWNNEQFF. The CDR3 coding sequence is TGTGCCAGCAGTTGGAACAATGAGCAGTTCTTC.

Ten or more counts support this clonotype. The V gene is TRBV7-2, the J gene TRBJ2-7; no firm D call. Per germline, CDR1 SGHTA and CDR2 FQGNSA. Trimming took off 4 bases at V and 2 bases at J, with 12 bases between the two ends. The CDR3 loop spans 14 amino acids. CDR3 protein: CASSSPSRAYEQYF. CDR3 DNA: TGTGCCAGCAGCTCCCCTTCCCGCGCCTACGAGCAGTACTTC. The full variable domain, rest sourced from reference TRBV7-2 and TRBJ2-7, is GAGVSQSPSNKVTEKGKDVELRCDPISGHTALYWYRQSLGQGLEFLIYFQGNSAPDKSGLPSDRFSAERTGGSVSTLTIQRTQQEDSAVYLCASSSPSRAYEQYFGPGTRLTVT.

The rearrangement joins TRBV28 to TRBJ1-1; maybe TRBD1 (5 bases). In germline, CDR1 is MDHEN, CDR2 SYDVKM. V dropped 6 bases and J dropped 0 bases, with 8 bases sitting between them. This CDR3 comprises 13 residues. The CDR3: CASREQVNTEAFF. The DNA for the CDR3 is TGTGCCAGCAGAGAACAGGTGAACACTGAAGCTTTCTTT.

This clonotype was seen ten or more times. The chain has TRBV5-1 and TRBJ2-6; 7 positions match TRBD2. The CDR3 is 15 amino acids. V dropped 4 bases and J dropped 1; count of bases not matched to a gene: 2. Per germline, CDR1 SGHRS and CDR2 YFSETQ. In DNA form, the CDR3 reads TGCGCCAGCAGCGGGGGGGGGTCTGGGGCCAACGTCCTGACTTTC. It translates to CASSGGGSGANVLTF.

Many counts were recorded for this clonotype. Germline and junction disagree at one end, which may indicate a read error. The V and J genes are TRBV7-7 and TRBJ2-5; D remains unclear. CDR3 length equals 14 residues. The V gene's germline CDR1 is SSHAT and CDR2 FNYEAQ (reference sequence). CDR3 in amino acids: CASSLVVMSETQYF. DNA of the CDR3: TGTGCTAGCAGCTTAGTGGTGATGTCAGAGACCCAGTACTTC.

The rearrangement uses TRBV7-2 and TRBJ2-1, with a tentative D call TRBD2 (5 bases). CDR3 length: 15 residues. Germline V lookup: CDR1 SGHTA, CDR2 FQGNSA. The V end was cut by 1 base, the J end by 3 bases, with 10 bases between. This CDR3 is CASSLVAGSYNEQFF. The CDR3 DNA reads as TGTGCCAGCAGCTTAGTGGCGGGTAGCTACAATGAGCAGTTCTTC.

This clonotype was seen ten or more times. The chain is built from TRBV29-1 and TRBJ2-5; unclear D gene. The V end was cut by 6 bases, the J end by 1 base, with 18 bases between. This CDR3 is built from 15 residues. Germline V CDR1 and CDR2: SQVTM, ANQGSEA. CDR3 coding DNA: TGCAGCGTCTCCGCTATAGTAGGATCCCAAGAGACCCAGTACTTC. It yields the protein CSVSAIVGSQETQYF.

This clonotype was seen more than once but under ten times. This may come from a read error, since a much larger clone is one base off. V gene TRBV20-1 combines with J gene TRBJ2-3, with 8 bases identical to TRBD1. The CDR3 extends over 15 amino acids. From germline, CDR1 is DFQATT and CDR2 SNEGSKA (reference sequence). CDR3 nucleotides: TGCTGTGCTAGAGCCCCAGGGGGCCCCGGGGATACGCAGTATTTT. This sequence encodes CCARAPGGPGDTQYF.

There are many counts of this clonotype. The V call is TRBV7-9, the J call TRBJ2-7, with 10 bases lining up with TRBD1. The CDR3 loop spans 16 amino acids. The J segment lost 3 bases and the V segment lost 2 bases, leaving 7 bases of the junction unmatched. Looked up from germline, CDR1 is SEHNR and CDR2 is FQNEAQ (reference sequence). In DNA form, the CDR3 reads TGTGCCAGCAGCTTACCGGAGACAGGGGGCTTCTACGAGCAGTACTTC. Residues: CASSLPETGGFYEQYF. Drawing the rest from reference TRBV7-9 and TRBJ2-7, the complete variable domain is DTGVSQNPRHKITKRGQNVTFRCDPISEHNRLYWYRQTLGQGPEFLTYFQNEAQLEKSRLLSDRFSAERPKGSFSTLEIQRTEQGDSAMYLCASSLPETGGFYEQYFGPGTRLTVT.

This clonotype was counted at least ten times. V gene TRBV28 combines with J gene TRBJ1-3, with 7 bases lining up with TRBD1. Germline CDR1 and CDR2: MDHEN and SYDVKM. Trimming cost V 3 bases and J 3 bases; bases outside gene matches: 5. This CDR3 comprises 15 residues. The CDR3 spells CASSLPTGLGNTIYF. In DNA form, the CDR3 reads TGTGCCAGCAGTTTGCCGACAGGGCTTGGAAACACCATATATTTT.

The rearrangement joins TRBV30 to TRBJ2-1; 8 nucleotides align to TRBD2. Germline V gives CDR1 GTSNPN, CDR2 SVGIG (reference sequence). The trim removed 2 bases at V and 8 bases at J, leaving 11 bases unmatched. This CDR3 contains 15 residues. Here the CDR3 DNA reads TGTGCCTGGAGTCGAGCGGGAGTTCTTTCTCATGAGCAGTTCTTC. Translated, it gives CAWSRAGVLSHEQFF.

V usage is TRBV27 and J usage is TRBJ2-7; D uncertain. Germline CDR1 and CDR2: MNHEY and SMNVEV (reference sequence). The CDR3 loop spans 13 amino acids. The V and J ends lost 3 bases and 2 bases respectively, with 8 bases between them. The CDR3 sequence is CASSFGPTYEQYF. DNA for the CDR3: TGTGCCAGCAGTTTCGGACCCACCTACGAGCAGTACTTC.

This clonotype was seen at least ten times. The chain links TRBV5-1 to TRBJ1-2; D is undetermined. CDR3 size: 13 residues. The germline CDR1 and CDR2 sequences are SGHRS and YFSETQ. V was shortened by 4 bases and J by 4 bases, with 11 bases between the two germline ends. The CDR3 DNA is TGCGCCAGCAGCCTTCAGGACTTCTATGGCTACACCTTC. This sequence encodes CASSLQDFYGYTF.

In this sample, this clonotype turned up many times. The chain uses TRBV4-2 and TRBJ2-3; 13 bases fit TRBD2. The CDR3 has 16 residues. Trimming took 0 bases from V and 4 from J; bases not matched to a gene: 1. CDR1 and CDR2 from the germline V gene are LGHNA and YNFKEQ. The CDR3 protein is CASSQDGTSGADTQYF. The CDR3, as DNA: TGTGCCAGCAGCCAAGATGGGACTAGCGGGGCAGATACGCAGTATTTT.

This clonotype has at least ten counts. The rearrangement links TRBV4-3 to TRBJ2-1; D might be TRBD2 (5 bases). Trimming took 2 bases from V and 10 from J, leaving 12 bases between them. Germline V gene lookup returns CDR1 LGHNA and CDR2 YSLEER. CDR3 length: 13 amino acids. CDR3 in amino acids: CASSQQRTGEQFF. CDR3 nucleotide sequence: TGCGCCAGCAGCCAACAGAGGACTGGAGAGCAGTTCTTC.

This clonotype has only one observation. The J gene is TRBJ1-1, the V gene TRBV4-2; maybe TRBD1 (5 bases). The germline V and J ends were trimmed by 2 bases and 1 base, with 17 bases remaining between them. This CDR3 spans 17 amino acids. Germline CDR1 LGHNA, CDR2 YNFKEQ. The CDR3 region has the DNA TGTGCCAGCAGCCAATTGGGGCGGGGTAGGGAGAACACTGAAGCTTTCTTT. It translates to CASSQLGRGRENTEAFF.

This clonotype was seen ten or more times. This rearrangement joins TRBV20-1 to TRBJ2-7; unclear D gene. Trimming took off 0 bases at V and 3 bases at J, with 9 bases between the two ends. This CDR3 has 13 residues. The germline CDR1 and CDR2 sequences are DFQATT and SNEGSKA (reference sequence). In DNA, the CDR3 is TGCAGTGCTAGAGATCCGCCGTACTACGAGCAGTACTTC. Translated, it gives CSARDPPYYEQYF.

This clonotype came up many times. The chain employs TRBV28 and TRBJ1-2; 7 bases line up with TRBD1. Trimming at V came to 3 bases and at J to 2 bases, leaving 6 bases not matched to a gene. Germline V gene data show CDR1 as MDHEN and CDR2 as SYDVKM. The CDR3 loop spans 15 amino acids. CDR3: CASSFPGQRNYGYTF. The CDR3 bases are TGTGCCAGCAGTTTTCCGGGACAGCGAAACTATGGCTACACCTTC.

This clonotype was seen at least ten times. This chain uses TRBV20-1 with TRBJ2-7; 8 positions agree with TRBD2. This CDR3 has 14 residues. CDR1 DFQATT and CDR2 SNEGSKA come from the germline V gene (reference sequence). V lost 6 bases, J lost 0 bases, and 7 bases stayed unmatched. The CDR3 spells CSARLAGPSYEQYF. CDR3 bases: TGCAGTGCGCGCCTAGCGGGCCCCTCCTACGAGCAGTACTTC.

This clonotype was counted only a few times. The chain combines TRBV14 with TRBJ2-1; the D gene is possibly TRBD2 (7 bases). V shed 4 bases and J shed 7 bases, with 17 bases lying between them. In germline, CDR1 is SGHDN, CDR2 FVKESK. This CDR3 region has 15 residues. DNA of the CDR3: TGTGCCAGCAGCCGATTGGGGGCGGGAGTTAATGAGCAGTTCTTC. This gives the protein CASSRLGAGVNEQFF.

The CDR3 bases are TGTGCCAGCAGCGTAGCTGCGCATACCTACGAGCAGTACTTC. This translates into CASSVAAHTYEQYF. The rearrangement joins TRBV9 to TRBJ2-7, with unresolved D. From germline, CDR1 is SGDLS and CDR2 YYNGEE. This CDR3 has 14 residues. V was cut by 0 bases and J by 2 bases, with 9 bases left in between.

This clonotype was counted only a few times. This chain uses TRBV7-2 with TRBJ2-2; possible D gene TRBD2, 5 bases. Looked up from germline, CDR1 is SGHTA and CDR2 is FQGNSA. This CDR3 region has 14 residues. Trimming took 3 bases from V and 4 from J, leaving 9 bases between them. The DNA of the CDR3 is TGTGCCAGCAGCTTCGGGGTGGGCACCGGGGAGCTGTTTTTT. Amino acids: CASSFGVGTGELFF. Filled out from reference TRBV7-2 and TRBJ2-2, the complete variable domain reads GAGVSQSPSNKVTEKGKDVELRCDPISGHTALYWYRQSLGQGLEFLIYFQGNSAPDKSGLPSDRFSAERTGGSVSTLTIQRTQQEDSAVYLCASSFGVGTGELFFGEGSRLTVL.

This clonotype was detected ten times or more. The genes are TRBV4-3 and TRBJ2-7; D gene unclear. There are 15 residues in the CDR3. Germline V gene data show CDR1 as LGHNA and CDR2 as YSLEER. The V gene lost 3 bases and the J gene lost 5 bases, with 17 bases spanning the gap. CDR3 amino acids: CASSHAFGSRDEQYF. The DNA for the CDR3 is TGCGCCAGCAGCCATGCGTTTGGGTCCCGGGACGAGCAGTACTTC.

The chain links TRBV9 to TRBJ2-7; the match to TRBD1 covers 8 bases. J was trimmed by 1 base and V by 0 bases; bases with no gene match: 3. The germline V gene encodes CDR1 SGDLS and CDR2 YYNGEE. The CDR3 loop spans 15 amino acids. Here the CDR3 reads CASSVGGQGSYEQYF. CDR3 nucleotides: TGTGCCAGCAGCGTAGGAGGACAGGGATCCTACGAGCAGTACTTC.

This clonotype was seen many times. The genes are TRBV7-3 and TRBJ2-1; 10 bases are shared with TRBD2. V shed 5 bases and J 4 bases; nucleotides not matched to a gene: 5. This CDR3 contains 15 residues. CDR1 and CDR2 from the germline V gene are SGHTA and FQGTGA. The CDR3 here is CASSPSGRDYNEQFF. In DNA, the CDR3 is TGTGCCAGCAGCCCCAGCGGGAGGGATTACAATGAGCAGTTCTTC.

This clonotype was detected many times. The CDR3 sequence is CASSPTSEEETQYF. The CDR3 nucleotides are TGCGCCAGCAGCCCGACTAGCGAGGAAGAGACCCAGTACTTC. The rearrangement links TRBV5-1 to TRBJ2-5; 8 positions agree with TRBD2. V gave up 4 bases and J gave up 3 bases; unmatched junction bases: 5. The V gene's germline CDR1 is SGHRS and CDR2 YFSETQ. This CDR3 region has 14 residues.

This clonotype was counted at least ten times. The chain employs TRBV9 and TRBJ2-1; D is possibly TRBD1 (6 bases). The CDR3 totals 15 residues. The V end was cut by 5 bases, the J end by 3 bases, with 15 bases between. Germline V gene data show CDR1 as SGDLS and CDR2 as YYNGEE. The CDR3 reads CASSPLGAIYNEQFF. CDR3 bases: TGTGCCAGCAGTCCCCTGGGGGCTATCTACAATGAGCAGTTCTTC.

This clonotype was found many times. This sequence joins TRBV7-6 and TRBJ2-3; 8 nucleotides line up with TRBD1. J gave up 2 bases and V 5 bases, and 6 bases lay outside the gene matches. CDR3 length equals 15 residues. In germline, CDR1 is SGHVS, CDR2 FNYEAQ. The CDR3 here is CASSVRGQDTDTQYF. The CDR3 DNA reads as TGTGCCAGCAGCGTCAGGGGGCAGGACACAGATACGCAGTATTTT.